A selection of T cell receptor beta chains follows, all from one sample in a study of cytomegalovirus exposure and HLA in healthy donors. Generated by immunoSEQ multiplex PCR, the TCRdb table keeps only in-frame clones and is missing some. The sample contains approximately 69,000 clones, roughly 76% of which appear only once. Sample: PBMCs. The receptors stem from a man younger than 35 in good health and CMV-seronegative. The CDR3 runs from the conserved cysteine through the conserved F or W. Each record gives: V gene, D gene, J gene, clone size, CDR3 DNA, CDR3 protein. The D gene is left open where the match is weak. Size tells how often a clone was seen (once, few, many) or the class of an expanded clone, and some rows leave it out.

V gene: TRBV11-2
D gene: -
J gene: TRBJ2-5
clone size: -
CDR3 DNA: TGTGCCAGCAGCCGGAGGGATATGGGCCAAGAGACCCAGTACTTC
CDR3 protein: CASSRRDMGQETQYF

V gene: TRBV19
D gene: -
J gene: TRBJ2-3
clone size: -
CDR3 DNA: TGTGCCAGTAGCCCCGAGGGCGCAGATACGCAGTATTTT
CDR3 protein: CASSPEGADTQYF

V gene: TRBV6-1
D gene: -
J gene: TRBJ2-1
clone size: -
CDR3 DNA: TGTGCCAGCAGTGACGACACGGATATCAATGAGCAGTTCTTC
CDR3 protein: CASSDDTDINEQFF

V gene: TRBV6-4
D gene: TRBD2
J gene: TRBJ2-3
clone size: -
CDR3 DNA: TGTGCCAGCAGTGACACCCCAGGCGGGGGGGCCACAGATACGCAGTATTTT
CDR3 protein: CASSDTPGGGATDTQYF

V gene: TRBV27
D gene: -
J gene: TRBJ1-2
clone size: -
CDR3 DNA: TGTGCCAGCAGTTTATCAGTGGCGGGTGGGGGCTACACCTTC
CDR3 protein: CASSLSVAGGGYTF

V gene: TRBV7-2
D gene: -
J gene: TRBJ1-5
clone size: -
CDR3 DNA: TGTGCCAGCAGCCTAGACCCTACGGGTCAGCCCCAGCATTTT
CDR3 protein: CASSLDPTGQPQHF

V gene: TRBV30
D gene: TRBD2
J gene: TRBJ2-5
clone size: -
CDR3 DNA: TGTGCCTGGAGCGGGGGGGTCGAGACCCAGTACTTC
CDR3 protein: CAWSGGVETQYF

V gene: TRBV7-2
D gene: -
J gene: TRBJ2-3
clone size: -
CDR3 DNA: TGTGCCAGCAGCTTAGGGTCAGGGAGCACAGATACGCAGTATTTT
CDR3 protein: CASSLGSGSTDTQYF

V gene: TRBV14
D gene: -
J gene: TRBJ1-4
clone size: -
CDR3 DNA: TGTGCCAGCAGCCAAGATGGTAGTTTTAATGAAAAACTGTTTTTT
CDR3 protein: CASSQDGSFNEKLFF

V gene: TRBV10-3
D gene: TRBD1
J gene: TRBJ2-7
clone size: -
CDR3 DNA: TGTGCCATCAGTGGTCGCGGACAGGGGACCCCCTACGAGCAGTACTTC
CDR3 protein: CAISGRGQGTPYEQYF

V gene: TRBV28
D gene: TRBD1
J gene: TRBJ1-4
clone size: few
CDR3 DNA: TGTGCCAGCAGTTTCGGGACAGGGGACGGGGGTGAAAAACTGTTTTTT
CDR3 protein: CASSFGTGDGGEKLFF

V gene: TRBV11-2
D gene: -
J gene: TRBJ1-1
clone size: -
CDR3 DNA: TGTGCCAGCAGCTCAATAAGGGGGGGGACGGTGAACACTGAAGCTTTCTTT
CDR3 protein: CASSSIRGGTVNTEAFF

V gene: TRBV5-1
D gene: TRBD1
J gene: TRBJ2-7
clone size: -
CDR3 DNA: TGCGCCAGCAGCGGGGACAGGTCCCCAACCTACGAGCAGTACTTC
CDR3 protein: CASSGDRSPTYEQYF

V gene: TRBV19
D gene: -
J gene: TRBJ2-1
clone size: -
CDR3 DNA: TGTGCCAGTAGTACCAACACGGGAATCTACAATGAGCAGTTCTTC
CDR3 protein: CASSTNTGIYNEQFF

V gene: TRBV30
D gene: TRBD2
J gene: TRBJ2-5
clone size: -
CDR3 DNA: TGTGCCTGGAGGACTAGCGGGCAAGAGACCCAGTACTTC
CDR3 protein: CAWRTSGQETQYF

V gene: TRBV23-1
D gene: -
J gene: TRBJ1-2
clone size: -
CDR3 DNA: TGCGCCAGCAGTCCCGTGTCGGCGGGAGGACCCTATGGCTACACCTTC
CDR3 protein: CASSPVSAGGPYGYTF

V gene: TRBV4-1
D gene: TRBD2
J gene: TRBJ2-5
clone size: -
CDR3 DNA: TGCGCCAGCAGCCAAGAGTGGGGGGGGACCCAGTACTTC
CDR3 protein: CASSQEWGGTQYF

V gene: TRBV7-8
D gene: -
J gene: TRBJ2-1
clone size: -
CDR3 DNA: TGTGCCAGCAGCCCGGACAGTCCGGGCAATGAGCAGTTCTTC
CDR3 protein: CASSPDSPGNEQFF

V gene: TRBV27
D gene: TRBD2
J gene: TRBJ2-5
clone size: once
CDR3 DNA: TGTGCCAGCAGTTCTCTAGCGGGGCGGGGAGAGACCCAGTACTTC
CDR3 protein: CASSSLAGRGETQYF

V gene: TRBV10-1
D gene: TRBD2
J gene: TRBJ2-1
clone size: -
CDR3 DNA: TGCGCCAGCAGACCCGACTCTAGCGGGGACAATGAGCAGTTCTTC
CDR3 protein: CASRPDSSGDNEQFF

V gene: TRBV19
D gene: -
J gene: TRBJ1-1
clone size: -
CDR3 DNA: TGTGCCAGTAGTGGGGTGGGGGCGCGGGGGACTGAAGCTTTCTTT
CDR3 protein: CASSGVGARGTEAFF

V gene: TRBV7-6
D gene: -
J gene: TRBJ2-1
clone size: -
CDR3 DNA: TGTGCCAGCAGTAACCCCAGGGGCTCCTACAATGAGCAGTTCTTC
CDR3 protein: CASSNPRGSYNEQFF

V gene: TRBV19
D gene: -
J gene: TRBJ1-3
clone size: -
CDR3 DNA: TGTGCCAGTAGTATAGGGCAAGTCGGAAACACCATATATTTT
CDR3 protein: CASSIGQVGNTIYF

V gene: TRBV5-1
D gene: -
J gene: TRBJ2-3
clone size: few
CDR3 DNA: TGCGCCAGCAGCGCCTGGCTCGAGCGTCGCACAGATACGCAGTATTTT
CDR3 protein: CASSAWLERRTDTQYF

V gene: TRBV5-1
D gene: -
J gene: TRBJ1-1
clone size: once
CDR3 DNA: TGCGCCAGCAGCACCTCCCGGGGGGCGGGGAACACTGAAGCTTTCTTT
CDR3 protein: CASSTSRGAGNTEAFF

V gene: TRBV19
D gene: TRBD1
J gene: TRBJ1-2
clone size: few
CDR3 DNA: TGTGCCAGTAGCGCGCAGGGGGCTTCTGGCTACACCTTC
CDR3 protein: CASSAQGASGYTF

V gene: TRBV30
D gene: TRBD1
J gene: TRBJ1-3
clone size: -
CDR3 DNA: TGTGCCTGGAGTGTAGGGGACAGCTCTGGAAACACCATATATTTT
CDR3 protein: CAWSVGDSSGNTIYF

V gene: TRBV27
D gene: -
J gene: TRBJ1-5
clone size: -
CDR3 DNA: TGTGCCAGCAGTTTCGTAGGGGGTATTCAGCCCCAGCATTTT
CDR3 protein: CASSFVGGIQPQHF

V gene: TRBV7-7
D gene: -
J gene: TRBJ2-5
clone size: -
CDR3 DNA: TGTGCCAGCAGTAGACGACAGTTCCAAGAGACCCAGTACTTC
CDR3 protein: CASSRRQFQETQYF

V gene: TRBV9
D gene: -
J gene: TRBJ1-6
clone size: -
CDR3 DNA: TGTGCCAGCAGCGCCCTTGGGAGGCCAGAGACACCCCTCCACTTT
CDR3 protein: CASSALGRPETPLHF

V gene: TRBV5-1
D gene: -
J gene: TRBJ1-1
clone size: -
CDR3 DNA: TGCGCCAGCAGCTTGGATTTGAGGAGAAACACTGAAGCTTTCTTT
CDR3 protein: CASSLDLRRNTEAFF

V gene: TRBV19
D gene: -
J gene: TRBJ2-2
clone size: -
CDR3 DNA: TGTGCCAGTACCAGAGGGGGTTACACCGGGGAGCTGTTTTTT
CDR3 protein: CASTRGGYTGELFF

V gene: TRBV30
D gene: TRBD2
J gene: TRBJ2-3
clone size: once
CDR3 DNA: TGTGCCTGGAGTACTGTCGGGGGGGCGGGCACAGATACGCAGTATTTT
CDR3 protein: CAWSTVGGAGTDTQYF

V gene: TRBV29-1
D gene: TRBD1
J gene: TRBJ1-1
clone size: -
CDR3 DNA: TGCAGCGTTGAGGCCGGGACAGTTAAAGCTTTCTTT
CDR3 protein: CSVEAGTVKAFF

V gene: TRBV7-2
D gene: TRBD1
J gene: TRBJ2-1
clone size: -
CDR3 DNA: TGTGCCAGCAGCTCGGACAGGGGACCCCACAATGAGCAGTTCTTC
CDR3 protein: CASSSDRGPHNEQFF

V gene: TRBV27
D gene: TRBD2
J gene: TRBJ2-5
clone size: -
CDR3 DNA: TGTGCCACATCCCGGCGGGGGGGCCTTTCGCAAGAGACCCAGTACTTC
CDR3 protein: CATSRRGGLSQETQYF

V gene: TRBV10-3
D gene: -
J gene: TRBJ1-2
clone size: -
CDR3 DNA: TGTGCCATCAACAGCCGCCCCGCTAATTCTGGCTACACCTTC
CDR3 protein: CAINSRPANSGYTF

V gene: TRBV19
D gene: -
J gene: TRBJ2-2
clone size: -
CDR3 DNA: TGTGCCAGTAGCGAGCGCACCGGGGAGCTGTTTTTT
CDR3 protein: CASSERTGELFF

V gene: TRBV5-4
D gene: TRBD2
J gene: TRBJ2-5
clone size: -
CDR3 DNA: TGTGCCAGCAGCCCCGGACTAGCCGCGGGGACCCAGTACTTC
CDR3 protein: CASSPGLAAGTQYF

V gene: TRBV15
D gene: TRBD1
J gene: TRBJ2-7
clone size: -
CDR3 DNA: TGTGCCACCAGCGGGGGGACAGGGGGAAACTACGAGCAGTACTTC
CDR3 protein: CATSGGTGGNYEQYF

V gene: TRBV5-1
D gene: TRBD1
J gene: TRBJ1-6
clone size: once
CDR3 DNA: TGCGCCAGCAGCGAGACCGGGACAGGGGAATCACCCCTCCACTTT
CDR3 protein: CASSETGTGESPLHF

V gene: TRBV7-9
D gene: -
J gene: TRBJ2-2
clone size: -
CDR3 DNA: TGTGCCAGCAGCTTAGGCGGATCCGGGGAGCTGTTTTTT
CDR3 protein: CASSLGGSGELFF

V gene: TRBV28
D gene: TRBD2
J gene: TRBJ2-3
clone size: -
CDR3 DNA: TGTGCCAGCAGTTCCCCAGTTAGCGGGGGGGCCTCAGATACGCAGTATTTT
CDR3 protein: CASSSPVSGGASDTQYF

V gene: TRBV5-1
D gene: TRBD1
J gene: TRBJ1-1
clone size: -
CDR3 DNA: TGCGCCAGCAGCGACGGGACAGGCAACACTGAAGCTTTCTTT
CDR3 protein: CASSDGTGNTEAFF

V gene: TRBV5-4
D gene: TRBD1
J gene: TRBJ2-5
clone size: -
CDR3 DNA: TGTGCCAGCAGCAGAGACAGGGGTAAGGGAGAGACCCAGTACTTC
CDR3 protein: CASSRDRGKGETQYF

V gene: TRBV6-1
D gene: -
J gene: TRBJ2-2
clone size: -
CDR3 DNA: TGTGCCAGCAGTGCAGTCGCCGGGGAGCTATTTTTT
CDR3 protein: CASSAVAGELFF

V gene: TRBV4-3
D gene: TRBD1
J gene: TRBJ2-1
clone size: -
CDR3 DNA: TGCGCCAGCACCCCCGGGACAGGGGATTACAATGAGCAGTTCTTC
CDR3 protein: CASTPGTGDYNEQFF

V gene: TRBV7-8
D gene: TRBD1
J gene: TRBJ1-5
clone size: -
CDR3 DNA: TGTGCCAGCAGCTTAGAACAGGGGACAATATCTTCTAATCAGCCCCAGCATTTT
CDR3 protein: CASSLEQGTISSNQPQHF

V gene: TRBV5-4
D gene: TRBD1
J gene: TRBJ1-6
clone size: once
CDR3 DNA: TGTGCCAGCAGCCTGGAACAGGGGAATTCACCCCTCCACTTT
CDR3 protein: CASSLEQGNSPLHF

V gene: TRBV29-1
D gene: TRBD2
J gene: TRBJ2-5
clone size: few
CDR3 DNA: TGCAGCGTTGACGGGCTAGCGGGGGACTTGTTAGAGACCCAGTACTTC
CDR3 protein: CSVDGLAGDLLETQYF

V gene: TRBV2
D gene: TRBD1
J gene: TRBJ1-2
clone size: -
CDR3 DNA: TGTGCCAGCAGTTGGACAGGGGGACACGATGGCTACACCTTC
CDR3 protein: CASSWTGGHDGYTF

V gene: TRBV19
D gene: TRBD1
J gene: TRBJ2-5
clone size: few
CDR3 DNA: TGTGCCAGTAGTGACCGGGACAGGGGGCGAGAGACCCAGTACTTC
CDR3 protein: CASSDRDRGRETQYF

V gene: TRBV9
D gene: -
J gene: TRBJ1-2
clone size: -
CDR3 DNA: TGTGCCAGCAGCGTAGGGGGGGAGCCGGACTATAGAAACGGCTACACCTTC
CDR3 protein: CASSVGGEPDYRNGYTF

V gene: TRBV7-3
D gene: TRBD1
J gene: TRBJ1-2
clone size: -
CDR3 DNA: TGTGCCAGCAGCTCGCAGGGGGTATCGGACTATGGCTACACCTTC
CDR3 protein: CASSSQGVSDYGYTF

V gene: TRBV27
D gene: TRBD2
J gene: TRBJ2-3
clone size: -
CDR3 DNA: TGTGCCAGCCACAGACTCCCGACTAGCGGGGGCACAGATACGCAGTATTTT
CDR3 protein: CASHRLPTSGGTDTQYF

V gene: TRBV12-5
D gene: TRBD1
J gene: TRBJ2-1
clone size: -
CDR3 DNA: TGTGCTAGTGGTTTGGTACTCAGAGGACAGGATCCAAATGAGCAGTTCTTC
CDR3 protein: CASGLVLRGQDPNEQFF

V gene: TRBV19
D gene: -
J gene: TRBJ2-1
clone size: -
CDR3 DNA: TGTGCCAGTAGCTTGAGACAGAATGAGCAGTTCTTC
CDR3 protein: CASSLRQNEQFF

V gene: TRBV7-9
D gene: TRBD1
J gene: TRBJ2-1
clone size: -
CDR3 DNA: TGTGCCAGCATCCCTAGTGGGACAGGACTATACAATGAGCAGTTCTTC
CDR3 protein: CASIPSGTGLYNEQFF